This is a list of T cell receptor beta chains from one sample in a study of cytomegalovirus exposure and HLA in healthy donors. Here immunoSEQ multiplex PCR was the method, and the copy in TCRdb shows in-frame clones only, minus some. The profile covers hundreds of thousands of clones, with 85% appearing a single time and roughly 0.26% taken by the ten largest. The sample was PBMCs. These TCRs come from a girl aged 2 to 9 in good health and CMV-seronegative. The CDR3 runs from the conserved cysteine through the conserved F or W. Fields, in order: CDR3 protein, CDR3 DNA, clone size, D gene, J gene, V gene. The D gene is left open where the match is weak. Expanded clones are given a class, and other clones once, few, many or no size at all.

CDR3 protein: CASSGLAGAEQFF; CDR3 DNA: TGTGCCAGCTCGGGACTAGCGGGGGCGGAGCAGTTCTTC; clone size: .; D gene: TRBD2; J gene: TRBJ2-1; V gene: TRBV7-3
CDR3 protein: CASSPTQGTGSNQPQHF; CDR3 DNA: TGTGCCAGCAGCCCGACCCAGGGCACGGGTAGCAATCAGCCCCAGCATTTT; clone size: few; D gene: .; J gene: TRBJ1-5; V gene: TRBV11-2
CDR3 protein: CASPTHSRGQGGGELFF; CDR3 DNA: TGCGCCAGCCCGACCCATTCCAGGGGACAAGGGGGCGGGGAGCTGTTTTTT; clone size: .; D gene: .; J gene: TRBJ2-2; V gene: TRBV5-1
CDR3 protein: CASSVGSGGSQETQYF; CDR3 DNA: TGTGCCAGCAGCGTTGGTAGCGGGGGTTCCCAAGAGACCCAGTACTTC; clone size: .; D gene: TRBD2; J gene: TRBJ2-5; V gene: TRBV9
CDR3 protein: CAWSRDSSSYEQYF; CDR3 DNA: TGTGCCTGGAGCCGGGACAGCTCAAGCTACGAGCAGTACTTC; clone size: .; D gene: TRBD1; J gene: TRBJ2-7; V gene: TRBV30
CDR3 protein: CAWKSQGPYEQYF; CDR3 DNA: TGTGCCTGGAAGTCCCAGGGTCCCTACGAGCAGTACTTC; clone size: .; D gene: .; J gene: TRBJ2-7; V gene: TRBV30
CDR3 protein: CASRPTSGGYNEQFF; CDR3 DNA: TGTGCCAGCAGACCGACTAGCGGGGGGTACAATGAGCAGTTCTTC; clone size: .; D gene: TRBD2; J gene: TRBJ2-1; V gene: TRBV5-4
CDR3 protein: CASSFGGLSTDTQYF; CDR3 DNA: TGCGCCAGCAGCTTTGGTGGACTAAGCACAGATACGCAGTATTTT; clone size: .; D gene: .; J gene: TRBJ2-3; V gene: TRBV5-1
CDR3 protein: CASSLAGLTDTQYF; CDR3 DNA: TGTGCCAGCAGCTTAGCGGGACTAACAGATACGCAGTATTTT; clone size: few; D gene: TRBD2; J gene: TRBJ2-3; V gene: TRBV7-9
CDR3 protein: CASSGGPPHEQYF; CDR3 DNA: TGTGCCAGCAGCGGGGGCCCGCCCCACGAGCAGTACTTC; clone size: .; D gene: .; J gene: TRBJ2-7; V gene: TRBV7-2
CDR3 protein: CASRTLGDAGNTIYF; CDR3 DNA: TGTGCCAGCAGAACACTCGGGGATGCTGGAAACACCATATATTTT; clone size: .; D gene: .; J gene: TRBJ1-3; V gene: TRBV6-5
CDR3 protein: CASSYGGNYEQYF; CDR3 DNA: TGCGCCAGCAGCTACGGGGGAAACTACGAGCAGTACTTC; clone size: .; D gene: .; J gene: TRBJ2-7; V gene: TRBV5-1
CDR3 protein: CASSFSPRGGMDTQYF; CDR3 DNA: TGCGCCAGCAGCTTTTCCCCCAGGGGAGGGATGGATACGCAGTATTTT; clone size: .; D gene: .; J gene: TRBJ2-3; V gene: TRBV5-1
CDR3 protein: CASSRKPGLAGGRVYEQYF; CDR3 DNA: TGTGCCAGCAGCCGCAAACCGGGACTAGCGGGAGGGCGGGTTTACGAGCAGTACTTC; clone size: .; D gene: TRBD2; J gene: TRBJ2-7; V gene: TRBV5-4
CDR3 protein: CASRALDRELFNQPQHF; CDR3 DNA: TGTGCCAGCAGGGCCTTAGACAGGGAACTTTTCAATCAGCCCCAGCATTTT; clone size: .; D gene: TRBD1; J gene: TRBJ1-5; V gene: TRBV2
CDR3 protein: CASSPLAGDQKTQYF; CDR3 DNA: TGCGCCAGCAGCCCCCTCGCGGGAGATCAAAAGACCCAGTACTTC; clone size: .; D gene: TRBD2; J gene: TRBJ2-5; V gene: TRBV5-1
CDR3 protein: CASSLGPSGGASAKNIQYF; CDR3 DNA: TGTGCCAGCAGCTTAGGTCCTAGCGGGGGGGCCTCGGCCAAAAACATTCAGTACTTC; clone size: .; D gene: TRBD2; J gene: TRBJ2-4; V gene: TRBV7-2